What follows is one T cell receptor (beta chain) and its context. Clinical histories supplied by participants themselves formed the basis of cohort assignment. Two negative PCRs, clearance, or symptom resolution characterized the recovered Cohort 3 donors. Sequencing was performed with immunoSEQ multiplex PCR; in TCRdb, only in-frame clones are kept and a portion is missing. The sample holds around 230,000 clones, about 80% seen once. The source of the sample is a study of blood T cell repertoires in COVID-19. Study-wide context: Acute-phase and convalescent COVID-19 samples originated in the United States, Italy and Spain.

This CDR3 has 15 amino acids. V gave up 0 bases and J gave up 3 bases; unmatched junction bases: 2. Looked up from germline, CDR1 is SGDLS and CDR2 is YYNGEE. The genes are TRBV9 and TRBJ2-3; 9 bases align to TRBD2. The specimen sequenced was PBMCs or T cells enriched from blood (not recorded which). This sequence originates from a middle-aged man who had recovered from COVID-19. For the CDR3, the DNA is TGTGCCAGCAGCGTAGGCGGGGGGGCAACAGATACGCAGTATTTT. Translation gives CASSVGGGATDTQYF.